A single sample gave rise to the 3 T cell receptor beta chains below, sequenced in a study of CD8+CD57+ T cells in acquired aplastic anemia. For sequencing, patients were chosen who had shown expansion of CD8+CD57+ cells by flow cytometry. Genomic DNA templated the TCR beta VDJ and CDR3 profiling. MiXCR, run by TCRdb on the reads, gives a single entry per CDR3 protein. In the table there are about 250,000 distinct CDR3 sequences, 45% to 50% of which are singletons. Sequences were obtained from sorted CD4+, CD8+, or CD8+CD57+ T cells (not recorded which) from PBMCs. The receptors were gathered from a human donor with aplastic anemia.

Turning to this clonotype: A much larger clone differs from this one at a single base, so this may be a read error. The V call is TRBV10-2, the J call TRBJ1-1, with D perhaps TRBD1 (6 bases). The germline V gene has CDR1 WSHSY and CDR2 SAAADI. The CDR3 is 17 residues long. Written as DNA, the CDR3 is TGTGCCAGCAGTGACCGTGTCACAGGGTCTCCGAACACTGAAGCTTTCTTT. Its protein is CASSDRVTGSPNTEAFF.

This chain links TRBV25-1 with TRBJ1-2; no clear D. CDR3 length: 14 residues. Trimming cost V 3 bases and J 2 bases, with 10 bases left between them. Germline-derived CDR1 and CDR2 are MGHDK and SYGVNS. The CDR3 region is CASSEPGENYGYTF. The CDR3 DNA sequence: TGTGCCAGCAGTGAGCCAGGAGAGAACTATGGCTACACCTTC.

This clonotype was seen at least ten times. This chain joins TRBV6-4 and TRBJ2-7; 9 bases are shared with TRBD1. Germline CDR1 is MRHNA and CDR2 is SNTAGT. The CDR3 is made up of 14 amino acids. Trimming removed 6 bases from V and 6 bases from J; junction bases left unmatched: 9. CDR3 DNA sequence: TGTGCCAGCAGGTTACAGGGGGCGTCTGCCGAGCAGTACTTC. Translation: CASRLQGASAEQYF.